This T cell receptor (beta chain) was recovered during a study of T-cell memory formation after mild COVID-19. Study as a whole: The study found TCR clusters largely donor specific. Findings of the study overall: Day 15 to 85 contracting clones showed balanced CD4/CD8; later expanders leaned CD4+. Some clones that responded turned up in pre-infection memory, which suggests that cross-reactive memory joined in.

The CDR3 is 13 residues long. V lost 5 bases to trimming and J lost 2 bases, with 8 bases between them. Germline CDR1 and CDR2: SGHTA and FQGNSA. UMIs and sample barcodes were carried by the TCR alpha and TCR beta cDNA libraries that 5'RACE produced using constant-segment primers. TCRdb analysed the 5' RACE reads with MiXCR anew, one entry per CDR3 protein. The sample lists 250,000 to 300,000 distinct CDR3 sequences, approximately 7.6% occurring once. This clonotype was observed at least ten times. Its target is not known. The chain is built from TRBV7-2 and TRBJ2-3; perhaps TRBD1 as D (6 bases). The source is a man between 18 and 35 years old who had mild COVID-19 (a few samples of this study predate the infection). Cell type and time point are not known. The specimen was PBMCs or a T cell subset sorted from them (not recorded which). Here the CDR3 reads CASSRQVTDTQYF. CDR3 sequence (DNA): TGTGCCAGCAGCCGACAGGTCACAGATACGCAGTATTTT.